The 26 T cell receptor beta chains below all came from one sample that was sequenced in a study of PD-1 blockade in classical Hodgkin lymphoma. TCRdb's table, derived via immunoSEQ multiplex PCR, lists solely in-frame clones and lacks some. The sample shows roughly 81,000 clones, about 93% of them seen only once. With no exception, relapse followed autologous stem cell transplantation in all patients, and brentuximab vedotin exposure varied. The sequences come from peripheral blood mononuclear cells (PBMCs), collected before the second cycle of nivolumab. The receptors were gathered from a human donor with classical Hodgkin lymphoma.

J is TRBJ1-1 and V is TRBV10-3, with 8 bases aligning to TRBD1. Germline trimming cut 3 bases from V and 3 bases from J; bases unmatched to any gene: 3. The CDR3 runs to 14 residues. Germline loops: CDR1 ENHRY, CDR2 SYGVKD. The CDR3 sequence: CAISENRGYTEAFF. CDR3 nucleotide sequence: TGTGCCATCAGTGAAAACAGGGGGTACACTGAAGCTTTCTTT.

J is TRBJ2-7 and V is TRBV5-1; TRBD2 matches 7 bases. This CDR3 contains 17 residues. Losses at the gene ends were 0 bases for V and 0 bases for J; bases not matched to a gene: 9. CDR1 and CDR2 (germline): SGHRS, YFSETQ. CDR3 residues: CASSLESPSGYSYEQYF. In nucleotides, the CDR3 is TGCGCCAGCAGCTTGGAATCTCCTAGCGGCTACTCCTACGAGCAGTACTTC.

J is TRBJ2-7 and V is TRBV25-1, with a possible D match to TRBD1 (6 bases). CDR3 length: 18 amino acids. Trimming took 3 bases from V and 3 from J, leaving 24 bases between them. The V gene's germline CDR1 is MGHDK and CDR2 SYGVNS. The CDR3 DNA is TGTGCCAGCAGTGAGCCAAAAGCCCAGGGGCAACTCCACTACGAGCAGTACTTC. Translation gives CASSEPKAQGQLHYEQYF.

The chain employs TRBV5-1 and TRBJ2-2; 9 nucleotides agree with TRBD2. Per germline, CDR1 SGHRS and CDR2 YFSETQ. V lost 0 bases and J lost 4; bases outside the gene matches: 4. This CDR3 spans 16 amino acids. This CDR3 reads CASSLATSGVTGELFF. The CDR3 DNA is TGCGCCAGCAGCTTGGCGACTAGCGGTGTCACCGGGGAGCTGTTTTTT. The full variable domain, completed using reference TRBV5-1 and TRBJ2-2, is KAGVTQTPRYLIKTRGQQVTLSCSPISGHRSVSWYQQTPGQGLQFLFEYFSETQRNKGNFPGRFSGRQFSNSRSEMNVSTLELGDSALYLCASSLATSGVTGELFFGEGSRLTVL.

The V gene is TRBV11-2, the J gene TRBJ2-6; D is unclear. Trimming shortened V by 1 base and J by 3 bases, and 7 bases separated the two germline ends. CDR1 is SGHAT and CDR2 is FQNNGV in the germline V gene. This CDR3 has 15 amino acids. CDR3 in DNA: TGTGCCAGCAGCTTAGTGCCCCTTGGGGCCAACGTCCTGACTTTC. Translating it yields CASSLVPLGANVLTF.

This rearrangement joins TRBV6-5 to TRBJ1-1; D is unclear. This CDR3 contains 12 residues. V shed 6 bases and J shed 5 bases, with 10 bases lying between them. The germline gives CDR1 MNHEY, CDR2 SVGAGI. CDR3 coding DNA: TGTGCCAGCAGCTCGGGCAGAACTGAAGCTTTCTTT. Its translation is CASSSGRTEAFF.

This rearrangement joins TRBV30 to TRBJ2-2; 8 positions match TRBD2. Germline V gene data show CDR1 as GTSNPN and CDR2 as SVGIG (reference sequence). V was pared by 4 bases and J by 1 base, with 8 bases of the junction left unmatched. This CDR3 is 16 amino acids long. The chain's CDR3 is CAWTPGSGGNTGELFF. The CDR3 coding sequence is TGTGCCTGGACGCCGGGGAGCGGGGGGAACACCGGGGAGCTGTTTTTT.

V is TRBV5-1 and J is TRBJ2-5; D call uncertain. This CDR3 spans 12 amino acids. V lost 2 bases, J lost 4 bases, and 6 bases lay in between. Per germline, CDR1 SGHRS and CDR2 YFSETQ. The CDR3 DNA sequence: TGCGCCAGCAGCTTTCGTCGAGAGACCCAGTACTTC. It yields the protein CASSFRRETQYF. Using reference TRBV5-1 and TRBJ2-5 for the parts outside the CDR3, the full variable domain is KAGVTQTPRYLIKTRGQQVTLSCSPISGHRSVSWYQQTPGQGLQFLFEYFSETQRNKGNFPGRFSGRQFSNSRSEMNVSTLELGDSALYLCASSFRRETQYFGPGTRLLVL.

This chain links TRBV7-9 with TRBJ2-1; 7 bases match TRBD2. Germline trimming cut 5 bases from V and 9 bases from J; bases unmatched to any gene: 13. From germline, CDR1 is SEHNR and CDR2 FQNEAQ (reference sequence). CDR3 length: 15 residues. CDR3 in DNA: TGTGCCAGCAGCCAGACTAGCTTTGCGGGCGGTGAGCAGTTCTTC. Amino acid sequence: CASSQTSFAGGEQFF.

The V and J genes are TRBV7-3 and TRBJ2-5; D is perhaps TRBD2 (7 bases). Germline V lookup: CDR1 SGHTA, CDR2 FQGTGA. The CDR3 totals 16 residues. With 4 bases removed from V and 5 bases from J, the gap between germline ends came to 20 bases. CDR3 loop: CASSSLPRGGQETQYF. In DNA form, the CDR3 reads TGTGCCAGCAGCTCCCTTCCGAGGGGGGGTCAGGAGACCCAGTACTTC.

The CDR3 sequence is CTSSQRLPEQGHVEWNTEAFF. Here the CDR3 DNA reads TGCACCAGCAGCCAGCGGCTTCCCGAGCAGGGACATGTGGAGTGGAACACTGAAGCTTTCTTT. This chain uses TRBV1 with TRBJ1-1; the DNA was not used to check the table's D call, TRBD1. TRBV1 is assigned pseudogene status. The CDR3 runs 21 residues.

This chain connects TRBV7-2 to TRBJ1-5, with D perhaps matching TRBD1 (5 bases). Trimming took off 2 bases at V and 6 bases at J, with 14 bases between the two ends. Germline values: CDR1 SGHTA, CDR2 FQGNSA. CDR3 length: 15 amino acids. The CDR3 region is CASSLLAGNAQPQHF. The CDR3 nucleotides read TGTGCCAGCAGCTTATTAGCAGGGAACGCTCAGCCCCAGCATTTT.

The rearrangement joins TRBV9 to TRBJ2-3; 14 nucleotides match TRBD2. Germline loops: CDR1 SGDLS, CDR2 YYNGEE. With 0 bases clipped from V and 6 bases from J, the junction kept 9 bases outside the gene matches. The CDR3 has 18 amino acids. The CDR3 sequence: CASSVGWGTSGSDDTQYF. In DNA, the CDR3 is TGTGCCAGCAGCGTAGGGTGGGGGACTAGCGGGAGTGACGATACGCAGTATTTT.

This clone was seen a single time. V is TRBV5-4 and J is TRBJ2-5; 7 positions agree with TRBD2. Germline trimming cut 0 bases from V and 4 bases from J; bases unmatched to any gene: 3. The CDR3 has 14 amino acids. Germline V gene sequence: CDR1 SGHNT, CDR2 YYREEE (reference sequence). The CDR3 protein is CASSLGAGVETQYF. For the CDR3, the DNA is TGTGCCAGCAGCTTGGGGGCGGGGGTAGAGACCCAGTACTTC.

The chain recombines TRBV29-1 with TRBJ1-1; 8 positions agree with TRBD1. This CDR3 is 15 amino acids long. With 4 bases clipped from V and 5 bases from J, the junction kept 12 bases outside the gene matches. CDR1 and CDR2 (germline): SQVTM, ANQGSEA. The DNA of the CDR3 is TGCAGCGTTGGGATCAGGGGGCTTCGGGAGACTGAAGCTTTCTTT. Translating it yields CSVGIRGLRETEAFF.

CDR3 loop: CASSLGRGLPMADNTEAFF. CDR3 nucleotides: TGCGCCAGCAGCTTGGGCAGGGGGCTACCAATGGCCGATAACACTGAAGCTTTCTTT. The rearrangement joins TRBV5-1 to TRBJ1-1; TRBD1 matches 8 bases. Germline V gives CDR1 SGHRS, CDR2 YFSETQ. The CDR3 covers 19 residues. J was trimmed by 2 bases and V by 0 bases; bases with no gene match: 15.

The chain is built from TRBV19 and TRBJ2-7; 10 bases are a match to TRBD2. With 5 bases clipped from V and 2 bases from J, the junction kept 6 bases outside the gene matches. The CDR3 consists of 15 residues. Per the germline V gene, CDR1 is LNHDA and CDR2 is SQIVND (reference sequence). The CDR3 nucleotides read TGTGCCAGTAGTGGTCTAGCGGGAGAAACCTACGAGCAGTACTTC. Amino acid sequence: CASSGLAGETYEQYF.

DNA for the CDR3: TGTGCCAGTAGACAGGGGGCCGATGAGCAGTTCTTC. It encodes CASRQGADEQFF. The V and J genes are TRBV19 and TRBJ2-1, with 9 bases lining up with TRBD1. CDR1 LNHDA and CDR2 SQIVND come from the germline V gene (reference sequence). This CDR3 is 12 amino acids long. Trimming removed 6 bases from V and 8 bases from J; junction bases left unmatched: 2.

The chain joins TRBV11-2 to TRBJ1-1; D is perhaps TRBD1 (5 bases). V was clipped by 6 bases and J by 1 base, with 9 bases between them. Germline CDR1 reads SGHAT; CDR2 reads FQNNGV. The CDR3 is 13 amino acids. CDR3 in amino acids: CASRQQANTEAFF. Here the CDR3 DNA reads TGTGCCAGCAGACAACAGGCGAACACTGAAGCTTTCTTT. The whole variable domain, filled in from reference TRBV11-2 and TRBJ1-1, reads EAGVAQSPRYKIIEKRQSVAFWCNPISGHATLYWYQQILGQGPKLLIQFQNNGVVDDSQLPKDRFSAERLKGVDSTLKIQPAKLEDSAVYLCASRQQANTEAFFGQGTRLTVV.

This chain links TRBV29-1 with TRBJ2-7, with TRBD1 as a possible D gene (5 bases). The germline CDR1 and CDR2 sequences are SQVTM and ANQGSEA. V lost 6 bases and J lost 6, with 18 bases in between. The CDR3 covers 13 residues. CDR3 sequence reads: CSVGRGSPGEQYF. The CDR3 DNA reads as TGCAGCGTCGGTAGGGGTAGCCCCGGCGAGCAGTACTTC.

The V gene is TRBV29-1, the J gene TRBJ2-7; 7 nucleotides agree with TRBD1. Germline CDR1 is SQVTM and CDR2 is ANQGSEA. The CDR3 extends over 14 amino acids. Germline trimming cut 3 bases from V and 0 bases from J; bases unmatched to any gene: 5. The CDR3 sequence is CSVESRGLSYEQYF. The CDR3 nucleotides are TGCAGCGTTGAGTCTAGGGGGCTCTCCTACGAGCAGTACTTC.

The chain joins TRBV9 to TRBJ1-1, with D uncertain. Looked up from germline, CDR1 is SGDLS and CDR2 is YYNGEE. The CDR3 contains 14 residues. The germline V and J ends were trimmed by 5 bases and 1 base, with 12 bases remaining between them. The CDR3 region has the DNA TGTGCCAGCAGGGACCCAAGCGGGAACACTGAAGCTTTCTTT. Translating it yields CASRDPSGNTEAFF. Variable domain in full (rest from reference TRBV9 and TRBJ1-1): DSGVTQTPKHLITATGQRVTLRCSPRSGDLSVYWYQQSLDQGLQFLIQYYNGEERAKGNILERFSAQQFPDLHSELNLSSLELGDSALYFCASRDPSGNTEAFFGQGTRLTVV.

The chain couples TRBV7-2 to TRBJ1-4; 7 bases align to TRBD1. With V trimmed by 0 bases and J by 7 bases, 5 bases remained unmatched. Germline V gene lookup returns CDR1 SGHTA and CDR2 FQGNSA. CDR3 length: 15 residues. The CDR3 loop is CASSLAAGQLEKLFF. Here the CDR3 DNA reads TGTGCCAGCAGCTTAGCCGCGGGACAGCTTGAAAAACTGTTTTTT. Together with reference TRBV7-2 and TRBJ1-4, the CDR3 gives the full variable domain: GAGVSQSPSNKVTEKGKDVELRCDPISGHTALYWYRQSLGQGLEFLIYFQGNSAPDKSGLPSDRFSAERTGGSVSTLTIQRTQQEDSAVYLCASSLAAGQLEKLFFGSGTQLSVL.

The chain is built from TRBV6-6 and TRBJ1-5, with TRBD1 as a possible D gene (6 bases). Trimming left V 8 bases short and J 3 bases short, with 20 bases between. Germline CDR1 MNHNY, CDR2 SVGAGI (reference sequence). This CDR3 is built from 16 residues. CDR3 sequence reads: CASHPNTGSINQPQHF. The CDR3 DNA reads TGTGCCAGCCACCCTAATACAGGGTCAATCAATCAGCCCCAGCATTTT.

The chain couples TRBV28 to TRBJ1-2; D uncertain. V was shortened by 6 bases and J by 8 bases, with 16 bases between the two germline ends. Germline V CDR1 and CDR2: MDHEN, SYDVKM. This CDR3 comprises 13 residues. The CDR3: CASSLNFVGGYTF. DNA for the CDR3: TGTGCCAGCAGCCTAAATTTTGTCGGAGGCTACACCTTC.

This chain links TRBV28 with TRBJ2-7; D perhaps matches TRBD1 (5 bases). This CDR3 spans 17 amino acids. V was pared by 6 bases and J by 2 bases, with 23 bases between. Germline loops: CDR1 MDHEN, CDR2 SYDVKM. CDR3 protein: CASSDLYPRQITYEQYF. The CDR3 nucleotides read TGTGCCAGCAGCGATCTCTACCCCCGACAGATTACCTACGAGCAGTACTTC.